Listed below are T cell receptor beta chains from one sample, sequenced in a study of blood T cell repertoires in COVID-19. Profiling relied on immunoSEQ multiplex PCR, and the TCRdb table lists in-frame clones only, not all of them. Of under 350,000 clones listed, under 90% are singletons. Sequencing was done on a sample of PBMCs or T cells enriched from blood (not recorded which). The source of these receptors is a man aged 25-45 years who had recovered from COVID-19. Each CDR3 is given with its conserved first and last residue. D genes are given only for firm matches. Size values are once, few and many counts, or a class for expanded clones, and some rows have none.

CDR3aa,CDR3nt,j_gene,abundance,v_gene,d_gene
CSVSETSTDTQYF,TGCAGCGTGTCGGAGACTAGCACAGATACGCAGTATTTT,TRBJ2-3,-,TRBV29-1,-
CASSTSGQVISTEAFF,TGTGCCAGTAGTACCTCGGGACAGGTAATCTCCACTGAAGCTTTCTTT,TRBJ1-1,-,TRBV19,TRBD1
CASSQFGPDSYGYTF,TGTGCCAGCAGTCAATTCGGACCTGACAGCTATGGCTACACCTTC,TRBJ1-2,-,TRBV3-1/TRBV3-2,-
CASSSPARDTNTEAFF,TGTGCCAGCAGCAGCCCAGCCCGGGACACTAACACTGAAGCTTTCTTT,TRBJ1-1,-,TRBV11-2,-
CASSRPLAGGRDEKLFF,TGTGCCAGTAGTCGCCCCCTCGCCGGGGGTCGAGATGAAAAACTGTTTTTT,TRBJ1-4,-,TRBV19,-
CASARLAGADTQYF,TGCGCCAGCGCCCGGCTAGCCGGGGCAGATACGCAGTATTTT,TRBJ2-3,-,TRBV5-1,-
CASSDRAFGNQPQHF,TGTGCCAGTAGCGACAGGGCTTTCGGGAATCAGCCCCAGCATTTT,TRBJ1-5,-,TRBV19,TRBD1
CASGSSIRQYWF,TGTGCTAGTGGTTCCTCAATCCGACAATACTGGTTC,TRBJ2-4,-,TRBV12-5,-
CASSYGGEGQPQHF,TGTGCCAGCAGTTACGGAGGGGAGGGTCAGCCCCAGCATTTT,TRBJ1-5,-,TRBV6-5,-
CASSVDSYTGELFF,TGTGCCAGCAGCGTAGATAGCTACACCGGGGAGCTGTTTTTT,TRBJ2-2,-,TRBV9,-
CASSPGLAAISYNEQFF,TGTGCCAGCAGCCCTGGACTAGCGGCGATCTCCTACAATGAGCAGTTCTTC,TRBJ2-1,-,TRBV3-1/TRBV3-2,TRBD2
CASSPRTATSGRFNEQFF,TGTGCCAGCTCACCCCGGACGGCCACTAGCGGGAGGTTCAATGAGCAGTTCTTC,TRBJ2-1,-,TRBV18,TRBD2
CASSLRDRGRGKQFF,TGTGCCAGCAGCTTGCGGGACAGGGGGCGAGGTAAACAGTTCTTC,TRBJ2-1,-,TRBV5-6,TRBD1
CASSFLESGTEAFF,TGCGCCAGCAGCTTTTTAGAATCGGGCACTGAAGCTTTCTTT,TRBJ1-1,-,TRBV5-1,-
CASSVSARGGGNTGELFF,TGTGCCAGCAGCGTAAGCGCCCGGGGCGGGGGGAACACCGGGGAGCTGTTTTTT,TRBJ2-2,-,TRBV9,TRBD2
CSASPLSSYNEQFF,TGCAGTGCTAGTCCCCTAAGCTCCTACAATGAGCAGTTCTTC,TRBJ2-1,-,TRBV20-1,-
CATSRGQANQPQHF,TGTGCCACCAGCAGAGGACAGGCTAATCAGCCCCAGCATTTT,TRBJ1-5,few,TRBV15,-
CSVAPLMGLNEKLFF,TGCAGCGTTGCCCCACTTATGGGGCTTAATGAAAAACTGTTTTTT,TRBJ1-4,-,TRBV29-1,-
CASSSPALLAGGPRDTQYF,TGCGCCAGCAGCTCACCCGCCTTACTAGCGGGGGGGCCGAGAGATACGCAGTATTTT,TRBJ2-3,few,TRBV4-1,TRBD2
CASNLGQALYGYTF,TGTGCCAGCAATCTCGGACAGGCCCTCTATGGCTACACCTTC,TRBJ1-2,few,TRBV5-5,TRBD1
CASSLFQGVENEKLFF,TGCGCCAGCAGCTTGTTCCAAGGGGTGGAGAATGAAAAACTGTTTTTT,TRBJ1-4,-,TRBV5-1,-
CASSLSGNNEKLFF,TGCGCCAGCAGCTTGTCAGGGAATAATGAAAAACTGTTTTTT,TRBJ1-4,-,TRBV5-1,-
CASRSRGRTDTQYF,TGTGCCAGCAGGTCAAGGGGGCGGACAGATACGCAGTATTTT,TRBJ2-3,-,TRBV2,TRBD1
CASSFQQGSGYTF,TGTGCCAGTAGTTTCCAACAGGGGTCTGGCTACACCTTC,TRBJ1-2,-,TRBV19,TRBD1
CSVVQGTGNTIYF,TGCAGCGTTGTACAGGGGACTGGAAACACCATATATTTT,TRBJ1-3,-,TRBV29-1,TRBD1
CASSQLAGGSPASQYF,TGTGCCAGCAGCCAATTAGCGGGGGGCTCCCCCGCAAGCCAGTACTTC,TRBJ2-5,-,TRBV3-1/TRBV3-2,TRBD2
CASSLPELNTGELFF,TGTGCCAGCAGCCTACCCGAGCTAAACACCGGGGAGCTGTTTTTT,TRBJ2-2,-,TRBV7-9,-
CASRLLSYNEQFF,TGTGCCAGCAGACTCCTCTCCTACAATGAGCAGTTCTTC,TRBJ2-1,-,TRBV2,-
CASSYTGTPMNTEAFF,TGTGCCAGCAGCTATACCGGGACACCTATGAACACTGAAGCTTTCTTT,TRBJ1-1,-,TRBV7-8,-
CASSIAGGPNEKLFF,TGCGCCAGCAGCATCGCAGGGGGCCCTAATGAAAAACTGTTTTTT,TRBJ1-4,-,TRBV5-1,TRBD1
CASSLDPGYGYTF,TGTGCCAGCAGCTTAGATCCGGGTTATGGCTACACCTTC,TRBJ1-2,-,TRBV11-2,-
CASSLAGDRVAYGYTF,TGTGCCAGCAGCTTAGCAGGGGACAGGGTGGCCTATGGCTACACCTTC,TRBJ1-2,few,TRBV7-9,TRBD1
CASSERKTNQPQHF,TGTGCCAGCAGTGAAAGGAAGACTAATCAGCCCCAGCATTTT,TRBJ1-5,-,TRBV27,-
CASSALIASTGVREKLFF,TGTGCCAGTAGTGCCCTTATAGCCTCGACAGGGGTAAGAGAAAAACTGTTTTTT,TRBJ1-4,-,TRBV19,TRBD1
CASGLSGEQYF,TGTGCCAGCGGCCTATCGGGGGAGCAGTACTTC,TRBJ2-7,-,TRBV25-1,-
CASSYNQGNSPLHF,TGCGCCAGCAGCTATAATCAGGGGAATTCACCCCTCCACTTT,TRBJ1-6,few,TRBV5-1,-
CASSIYRAGVNGYTF,TGTGCCAGTAGTATATACCGGGCCGGGGTGAATGGCTACACCTTC,TRBJ1-2,-,TRBV19,-
CASRGIGSDEQYF,TGTGCCAGTAGGGGCATCGGGAGCGACGAGCAGTACTTC,TRBJ2-7,-,TRBV5-3,-
CASSEPDGGTQYF,TGTGCCAGCAGTGAACCTGACGGGGGGACCCAGTACTTC,TRBJ2-5,-,TRBV6-1,-
CASSYSVGVNQETQYF,TGTGCCAGCAGTTACTCGGTCGGGGTAAACCAAGAGACCCAGTACTTC,TRBJ2-5,-,TRBV6-2/TRBV6-3,-
CASRREHTDTQYF,TGTGCCAGCAGGCGGGAGCACACAGATACGCAGTATTTT,TRBJ2-3,-,TRBV2,TRBD2
CASSRNSGTAYYNSPLHF,TGTGCCAGCAGCAGAAACTCCGGGACAGCTTACTATAATTCACCCCTCCACTTT,TRBJ1-6,-,TRBV5-4,TRBD1
CASSSVAGGWDTQYF,TGTGCCAGCAGCTCGGTAGCGGGGGGGTGGGATACGCAGTATTTT,TRBJ2-3,once,TRBV7-2,TRBD2
CASPTPSTDTQYF,TGTGCCAGCCCTACGCCTTCCACAGATACGCAGTATTTT,TRBJ2-3,-,TRBV12-3/TRBV12-4,-
CASSPQGVNTEAFF,TGCGCCAGCAGCCCCCAAGGGGTTAACACTGAAGCTTTCTTT,TRBJ1-1,-,TRBV4-1,-
CASSSTPTGELFF,TGTGCCAGCAGCTCGACACCCACCGGGGAGCTGTTTTTT,TRBJ2-2,few,TRBV7-9,-
CASSLSGQGNYGYTF,TGTGCCAGCAGTTTATCGGGACAGGGCAACTATGGCTACACCTTC,TRBJ1-2,-,TRBV27,TRBD1
CASLSRGANYGYTF,TGTGCCAGCCTATCTCGGGGGGCTAACTATGGCTACACCTTC,TRBJ1-2,-,TRBV2,-
CARSTVLMKNCFF,-,TRBJ1-4,few,TRBV19,-
CASSEYGHPGPQTQYF,TGTGCCAGCAGTGAATACGGACATCCCGGTCCACAGACCCAGTACTTC,TRBJ2-5,-,TRBV25-1,-
CASSVQGFDTEAFF,TGTGCCAGCAGCGTACAGGGTTTTGATACTGAAGCTTTCTTT,TRBJ1-1,-,TRBV6-5,-
CATSDSPRGGGGYTF,TGTGCCACCAGTGACAGCCCTCGAGGGGGGGGTGGCTACACCTTC,TRBJ1-2,-,TRBV24-1,-